A selection of T cell receptor beta chains follows, all from one sample in a study of cytomegalovirus exposure and HLA in healthy donors. Some clones are missing from TCRdb's copy, which holds only in-frame ones; the method was immunoSEQ multiplex PCR. The sample yields approximately 110,000 clones, 67% seen once. Material: PBMCs. These receptors originate from a man between 18 and 29 years old in good health and CMV-seropositive. Both conserved end residues are part of each CDR3. The D gene is left open where the match is weak. The listing skips clone size in some rows; elsewhere it reads once, few, many or a size class.

cdr3_length	clone_size	d_call	v_call	j_call	cdr3_aa	cdr3_nt
16	.	.	TRBV11-2	TRBJ2-3	CASSLDSLWSTDTQYF	TGTGCCAGCAGCTTAGATTCCCTATGGAGCACAGATACGCAGTATTTT
14	.	.	TRBV19	TRBJ2-1	CASSIGGLYNEQFF	TGTGCCAGTAGTATCGGGGGGCTCTACAATGAGCAGTTCTTC
17	few	.	TRBV5-3	TRBJ1-1	CARSLFVRQVMNTEAFF	TGTGCCAGAAGCTTGTTCGTTAGGCAGGTCATGAACACTGAAGCTTTCTTT
16	.	.	TRBV4-1	TRBJ2-1	CASSQEVLASYNEQFF	TGCGCCAGCAGCCAAGAGGTATTAGCCTCCTACAATGAGCAGTTCTTC
14	few	.	TRBV6-5	TRBJ1-6	CASWTAFYNSPLHF	TGTGCCAGCTGGACAGCTTTCTATAATTCACCCCTCCACTTT
18	.	TRBD2	TRBV5-4	TRBJ2-2	CASSLARSGGFDTGELFF	TGTGCCAGCAGCTTGGCCAGGAGCGGGGGGTTTGACACCGGGGAGCTGTTTTTT
14	.	TRBD1	TRBV6-6	TRBJ1-2	CASNDRGQVDGYTF	TGTGCCAGCAACGACAGGGGGCAAGTGGATGGCTACACCTTC
17	.	TRBD1	TRBV10-3	TRBJ1-6	CAISESRAGGYDSPLHF	TGTGCCATCAGTGAGTCTCGGGCAGGGGGGTACGATTCACCCCTCCACTTT
15	.	.	TRBV5-4	TRBJ1-2	CASSLEGRKSYGYTF	TGTGCCAGCAGCTTGGAAGGCAGGAAATCCTATGGCTACACCTTC
14	.	.	TRBV5-1	TRBJ2-5	CASSLEVRGATQYF	TGCGCCAGCAGCTTGGAAGTTCGGGGTGCGACCCAGTACTTC
10	few	.	TRBV29-1	TRBJ1-2	CSVREIGYTF	TGCAGCGTACGGGAAATAGGCTACACCTTC
14	.	.	TRBV5-6	TRBJ1-4	CASSYPSGGEKLFF	TGTGCCAGCAGCTACCCTAGCGGGGGTGAAAAACTGTTTTTT
16	once	TRBD2	TRBV5-1	TRBJ2-1	CASSSGLAGYYNEQFF	TGCGCCAGCAGCAGCGGACTAGCGGGGTACTACAATGAGCAGTTCTTC
17	.	.	TRBV4-2	TRBJ2-3	CASSQGISGTFTDTQYF	TGTGCCAGCAGCCAAGGGATTAGCGGAACTTTCACAGATACGCAGTATTTT
14	.	.	TRBV19	TRBJ1-1	CASNIQGKNIEAFF	TGTGCCAGTAATATTCAGGGGAAGAACATTGAAGCTTTCTTT
14	.	TRBD1	TRBV28	TRBJ1-4	CASGGQGVSLGLFF	TGTGCCAGCGGGGGACAGGGGGTCTCCCTGGGGCTGTTTTTT
15	.	TRBD1	TRBV6-5	TRBJ1-1	CASSPPTGDQAEAFF	TGTGCCAGCAGCCCACCCACAGGGGACCAGGCTGAAGCTTTCTTT
13	.	TRBD2	TRBV30	TRBJ2-5	CAWREAGVETQYF	TGTGCCTGGAGGGAAGCGGGGGTAGAGACCCAGTACTTC
14	once	.	TRBV28	TRBJ2-1	CASSLGSSYNEQFF	TGTGCCAGCAGTTTAGGCAGCTCCTACAATGAGCAGTTCTTC
13	.	.	TRBV7-2	TRBJ1-1	CASSLSAGGEAFF	TGTGCCAGCAGCTTAAGCGCGGGGGGGGAAGCTTTCTTT
16	.	.	TRBV5-6	TRBJ1-1	CASSLAHSSMNTEAFF	TGTGCCAGCAGCTTGGCCCACAGTTCCATGAACACTGAAGCTTTCTTT
13	.	TRBD1	TRBV10-3	TRBJ1-2	CAITPTGDYGYTF	TGTGCCATCACCCCGACAGGGGACTATGGCTACACCTTC
15	few	.	TRBV28	TRBJ1-1	CASSHTQGSDTEAFF	TGTGCCAGCAGTCACACGCAGGGGAGTGACACTGAAGCTTTCTTT
14	.	TRBD1	TRBV5-6	TRBJ2-2	CASQRDRVSGELFF	TGTGCCAGCCAGCGGGACAGGGTGTCCGGGGAGCTGTTTTTT
14	.	.	TRBV4-2	TRBJ2-3	CASSQTHSTDTQYF	TGTGCCAGCAGCCAAACACATAGCACAGATACGCAGTATTTT
15	few	.	TRBV28	TRBJ1-1	CASSPQGTGGTEAFF	TGTGCCAGCAGTCCTCAGGGTACGGGGGGCACTGAAGCTTTCTTT